This passage covers 17 T cell receptor beta chains from one sample sequenced in a study of immune heterogeneity within non-small cell lung tumors. Per sample, approximately 600 ng of bulk tumor genomic DNA was the template used. Several biopsies were collected from each primary tumor during surgery. They were spaced as far apart as possible within the tumor mass. With untreated, newly diagnosed non-small cell lung cancer, the patients went on to undergo curative surgery. Multiplex PCR employing 32 V and 13 J primers generated amplicons of the TCR beta CDR3. TCRdb called the multiplex PCR reads again in MiXCR, with one record for every CDR3 protein. The table has 15,000 or so distinct CDR3 sequences, 25% to 35% seen once. The sample comprised lung tumor tissue. These receptors all come from a man in his forties with non-small cell lung cancer.

This clonotype showed up just a few times. This chain links TRBV7-9 with TRBJ1-1; TRBD1 matches 8 bases. This CDR3 has 14 residues. Germline V CDR1 and CDR2: SEHNR, FQNEAQ (reference sequence). J gave up 1 base and V 5 bases, and 3 bases lay outside the gene matches. CDR3 loop: CASSRTGKNTEAFF. CDR3 DNA sequence: TGTGCCAGCAGCAGGACAGGGAAGAACACTGAAGCTTTCTTT.

Notes on this clonotype: This may be a read error, as it is one base from a much larger clone. The rearrangement joins TRBV6-2 or TRBV6-3 to TRBJ2-5, with 13 bases lining up with TRBD2. The CDR3 totals 16 residues. CDR1 is MNHEY, CDR2 SVGEGT, per germline. V shed 9 bases, J shed 5 bases, and the junction held 12 bases outside the gene matches. Here the CDR3 reads CARSARAGLAGETQYF. The DNA for the CDR3 is TGTGCCAGAAGTGCACGCGCGGGACTAGCGGGGGAGACCCAGTACTTC.

This clonotype was seen ten or more times. The V and J genes are TRBV11-3 and TRBJ2-2; TRBD1 aligns across 7 bases. The CDR3 extends over 15 amino acids. The V and J ends lost 6 bases and 6 bases, in that order; junction bases with no gene match: 10. Germline V CDR1 and CDR2: SGHNT, YENEEA. The CDR3 sequence is CASSRMSGTAGELFF. The CDR3 nucleotides read TGTGCCAGCAGTCGTATGTCCGGGACAGCCGGGGAGCTGTTTTTT.

On this clonotype itself: A much bigger clone sits one base away, suggesting this may be a read error. The V and J genes are TRBV11-3 and TRBJ2-7; 7 bases match TRBD2. CDR3 length: 16 residues. J gave up 2 bases and V 1 base, and 8 bases lay outside the gene matches. CDR1 is SGHNT, CDR2 YENEEA, per germline. CDR3 DNA sequence: TGTGCCAGCAGCTTAGGACCAGCGGGACTTGCCTACGAGCAGTACTTC. Protein sequence: CASSLGPAGLAYEQYF.

This clonotype was seen at least ten times. The DNA of the CDR3 is TGTGCCAGCTCTAGACAGGGGGCGCGGATCAAGACCTACGAGCAGTACTTC. Translating it yields CASSRQGARIKTYEQYF. The rearrangement links TRBV6-1 to TRBJ2-7; 10 bases align to TRBD1. Germline CDR1 MNHNS, CDR2 SASEGT. Unmatched junction bases numbered 15, after V lost 8 bases and J lost 2 bases. The CDR3 is 17 amino acids.

This clonotype was seen repeatedly, ten times or more. The rearrangement links TRBV7-9 to TRBJ2-7; 9 bases fit TRBD2. Germline-derived CDR1 and CDR2 are SEHNR and FQNEAQ (reference sequence). V lost 1 base, J lost 3 bases, and 7 bases stayed unmatched. The CDR3 is made up of 16 amino acids. As DNA, the CDR3 is TGTGCCAGCAGCTTAGTCGTCGGGACTAGCATCTACGAGCAGTACTTC. Protein: CASSLVVGTSIYEQYF.

The rearrangement joins TRBV14 to TRBJ1-2; D unclear. From germline, CDR1 is SGHDN and CDR2 FVKESK. This CDR3 contains 12 residues. With 0 bases removed from V and 5 bases from J, the gap between germline ends came to 4 bases. The CDR3: CASSQDGYGYTF. The CDR3 DNA reads as TGTGCCAGCAGCCAAGACGGGTATGGCTACACCTTC.

This clonotype was seen only once. Compared with germline, one end of the junction differs, possibly owing to a read error. The chain carries TRBV7-8 and TRBJ2-5; D is ambiguous. This CDR3 region has 13 residues. Germline V gene data show CDR1 as SGHVS and CDR2 as FQNEAQ. The CDR3 DNA sequence: TGTGCCAGCAGCTTTGGGCAACAAGAGACCCAGCACTTC. Encoded protein: CASSFGQQETQHF.

On this clonotype itself: This sequence may be a read error, since a much larger clone differs from it by one base. The CDR3 protein is CASSWTRQYF. CDR3 bases: TGTGCCAGCAGCTGGACCCGGCAGTACTTC. J is TRBJ2-7 and V is TRBV7-6; D is undetermined. V lost 4 bases to trimming and J lost 9 bases, with 7 bases between them. The CDR3 spans 10 residues. Per germline, CDR1 SGHVS and CDR2 FNYEAQ.

Points on this clonotype: This may come from a read error, since a much larger clone is one base off. This CDR3 fails to terminate in the conserved phenylalanine or tryptophan, so it likely reflects a read error. V usage is TRBV14 and J usage is TRBJ1-5; weak D call: TRBD1 (5 bases). Trimming took 1 base from V and 4 from J, leaving 8 bases between them. This CDR3 region has 14 residues. Per germline, CDR1 SGHDN and CDR2 FVKESK. The CDR3 sequence: CASSQGGGNQPQHS. CDR3 DNA sequence: TGTGCCAGCAGCCAAGGGGGGGGGAATCAGCCCCAGCATTCT.

Of note for this clonotype: A read error may produce the germline difference seen at one junction end. V is TRBV5-1 and J is TRBJ2-2; a possible D gene is TRBD2 (5 bases). From germline, CDR1 is SGHRS and CDR2 YFSETQ. The CDR3 is 16 residues long. The CDR3 protein is CASILWRRWNTGELFF. CDR3 sequence (DNA): TGCGCCAGCATCTTGTGGAGGCGTTGGAACACCGGGGAGCTGTTTTTT.

Regarding this clonotype: This sequence may be a read error, since a much larger clone differs from it by one base. This chain uses TRBV12-5 with TRBJ2-1; TRBD2 agrees at 9 bases. V was pared by 8 bases and J by 6 bases, with 20 bases of the junction left unmatched. The CDR3 is 18 amino acids. Per the germline V gene, CDR1 is LGHNT and CDR2 is FRNRAP. The DNA of the CDR3 is TGTGCTAGTAACAAAAGGGAACTCGAGCGGGAGGTGCGCAATGAGCAGTTCTTC. Protein: CASNKRELEREVRNEQFF. Filled out from reference TRBV12-5 and TRBJ2-1, the complete variable domain reads DARVTQTPRHKVTEMGQEVTMRCQPILGHNTVFWYRQTMMQGLELLAYFRNRAPLDDSGMPKDRFSAEMPDATLATLKIQPSEPRDSAVYFCASNKRELEREVRNEQFFGPGTRLTVL.

This clonotype was detected many times. The chain employs TRBV6-1 and TRBJ1-5, with D possibly TRBD1 on 5 matching bases. Germline assignment: CDR1 MNHNS and CDR2 SASEGT. The germline V and J ends were trimmed by 1 base and 0 bases, with 10 bases remaining between them. This CDR3 region has 16 residues. The CDR3 loop is CASSEGQRYSNQPQHF. For the CDR3, the DNA is TGTGCCAGCAGTGAAGGACAGAGGTATAGCAATCAGCCCCAGCATTTT.

To note about this clonotype: This could be a read error, since a much larger clone is one nucleotide away. V and J are TRBV12-3 or TRBV12-4 and TRBJ2-7, with D possibly called TRBD1 or TRBD2 (9 bases each). V lost 5 bases and J 5 bases, leaving 28 bases between the germline ends. The CDR3 extends over 18 amino acids. The CDR3 loop is CASSLNLSTGGGGDEQYF. The CDR3, as DNA: TGTGCCAGCAGTCTTAACCTCTCCACAGGGGGCGGGGGGGACGAGCAGTACTTC.

The chain is built from TRBV10-3 and TRBJ2-5, with D possibly called TRBD1 or TRBD2 (7 bases each). V was shortened by 6 bases and J by 0 bases, with 14 bases between the two germline ends. This CDR3 contains 15 residues. CDR1 and CDR2 from the germline V gene are ENHRY and SYGVKD. The CDR3 sequence is CAIRGGDSNQETQYF. As DNA, the CDR3 is TGTGCCATCAGGGGAGGGGACAGTAACCAAGAGACCCAGTACTTC.

In the case of this clonotype: This may arise from a read error, as a much more abundant clone is one base away. The DNA for the CDR3 is TGTGCCAGCAGCTTTGGGAGGGAAGCTTTCTTT. Translating it yields CASSFGREAFF. The V call is TRBV11-3, the J call TRBJ1-1; D not certain. The V gene lost 3 bases and the J gene lost 8 bases, with 7 bases spanning the gap. There are 11 residues in the CDR3. The germline gives CDR1 SGHNT, CDR2 YENEEA. The full variable domain, with the rest looked up from reference TRBV11-3 and TRBJ1-1, is EAGVVQSPRYKIIEKKQPVAFWCNPISGHNTLYWYLQNLGQGPELLIRYENEEAVDDSQLPKDRFSAERLKGVDSTLKIQPAELGDSAVYLCASSFGREAFFGQGTRLTVV.

By proportion, this clonotype is medium-sized. The chain employs TRBV15 and TRBJ2-5; 7 bases line up with TRBD1. The V gene's germline CDR1 is LNHNV and CDR2 YYDKDF (reference sequence). The CDR3 contains 12 residues. The ends lost 4 bases at V and 5 bases at J; junction bases unmatched: 1. CDR3 in DNA: TGTGCCACCAGCACACAGGGGGAGACCCAGTACTTC. Its protein is CATSTQGETQYF.